This T cell receptor beta chain was profiled in a study of cytomegalovirus exposure and HLA in healthy donors (TCRdb year 2017). Study-level background: The roughly 650 repertoires of the first cohort and the 120 validation repertoires were produced on the same platform, according to a later analysis. The aim of the study was to test whether cataloging public T cell receptors could identify signatures of past pathogen exposure. In addition to the first cohort of hundreds of subjects, a separate validation cohort of 130 or so different subjects was used. The study combined high-throughput TCR immunosequencing, statistical association of individual TCRs with disease status, and machine learning to predict cytomegalovirus infection status. The research as a whole found: In a later analysis, TCRs clustered in the first cohort were found to also tend to co-occur in the 130 or so validation repertoires, with approximately 94% of cluster scores above 0. All 110 or so repertoires were used to score co-occurrence in the validation cohort in a later analysis, because that analysis had no HLA typing for the cohort. The classifier was reported to diagnose cytomegalovirus status with high specificity and sensitivity in both the original and validation cohorts. According to the authors, the approach could potentially be generalized to other disease states and immunological phenotypes. Most TCR sequences were seen in very few donors, while some public TCRs were found in many individuals. A total of some 180 TCR beta chains were listed by the study as associated with cytomegalovirus. In vitro tests confirmed that a few of the cytomegalovirus-associated TCR beta chains recognize cytomegalovirus antigens.

About this clone: The specificity of this receptor is unknown. Base qualities are not provided; no much larger clone lies one nucleotide away.

Separate from the roughly 650-subject first cohort, the validation cohort of 120 subjects was the group to which the donors belonged. The library came from the immunoSEQ multiplex PCR assay. The paper's processing steps were these. A statistical classification framework was built for diagnosing cytomegalovirus status from the catalog of TCR beta chain sequences. Imported from immuneACCESS, the table was reduced by TCRdb to in-frame sequences with V and J called. These copies leave out some clones; in studies compared against another copy, an unresolved V gene accounts for under half, and the cause of the remainder is not known. V, J and clone size are those of that table, while D and trimming were read from the DNA. Here the sample has 100,000 to 120,000 clones; around 87% occur a single time. The ten largest account for approximately 4% of the sample. Cut back by 4 bases and 0 bases, the V and J ends lie 8 bases apart. From cysteine to phenylalanine, the CDR3 is 14 amino acids long. Only the CDR3 region is kept as DNA, spanning 42 bases read in frame from base 1. CDR1 SGHKS and CDR2 YYEKEE are derived from the germline V gene (reference sequence).

This TCR was recovered from a woman aged 18-35 years in good health and CMV-seropositive. The sequencing input was PBMCs. In this chain, TRBV5-5 is recombined with TRBJ2-1; the D segment cannot be called with confidence. For the CDR3, the sequence is CASSPYSSYNEQFF. The nucleotides read TGTGCCAGCAGCCCCTACAGCTCCTACAATGAGCAGTTCTTC.